This T cell receptor (beta chain) emerged from a study of control samples from healthy donors and cancer patients. Here immunoSEQ multiplex PCR was the method, and the copy in TCRdb shows in-frame clones only, minus some. The sample carries around 140,000 clones, 90% to 95% recorded once. The CDR3 loop spans 12 amino acids. Germline V gene sequence: CDR1 MDHEN, CDR2 SYDVKM. Trimming took off 6 bases at V and 1 base at J, with 4 bases between the two ends. The chain has TRBV28 and TRBJ1-5; D gene ambiguous. The receptor was derived from a man aged 18 to 29 in good health. The sequenced material came from blood. As DNA, the CDR3 is TGTGCCAGCAGCGTCAGCAATCAGCCCCAGCATTTT. Translating it yields CASSVSNQPQHF. Combining the CDR3 with reference TRBV28 and TRBJ1-5 gives the whole variable domain DVKVTQSSRYLVKRTGEKVFLECVQDMDHENMFWYRQDPGLGLRLIYFSYDVKMKEKGDIPEGYSVSREKKERFSLILESASTNQTSMYLCASSVSNQPQHFGDGTRLSIL.